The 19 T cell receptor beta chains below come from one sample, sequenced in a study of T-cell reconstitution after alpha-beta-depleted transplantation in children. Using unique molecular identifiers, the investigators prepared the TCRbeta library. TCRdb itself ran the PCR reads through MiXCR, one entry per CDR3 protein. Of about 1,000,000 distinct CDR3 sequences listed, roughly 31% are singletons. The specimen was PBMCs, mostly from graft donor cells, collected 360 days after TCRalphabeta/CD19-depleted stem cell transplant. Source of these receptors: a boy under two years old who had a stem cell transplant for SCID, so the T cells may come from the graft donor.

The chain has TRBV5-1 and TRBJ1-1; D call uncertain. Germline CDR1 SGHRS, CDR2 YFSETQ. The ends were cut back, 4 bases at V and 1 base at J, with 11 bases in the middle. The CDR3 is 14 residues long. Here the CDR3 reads CASSPMRGNTEAFF. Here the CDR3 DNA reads TGCGCCAGCAGCCCCATGCGGGGGAACACTGAAGCTTTCTTT.

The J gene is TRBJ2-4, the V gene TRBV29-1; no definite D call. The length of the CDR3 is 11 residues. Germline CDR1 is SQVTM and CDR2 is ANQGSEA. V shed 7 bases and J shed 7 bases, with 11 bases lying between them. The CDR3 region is CSAHDRNIQYF. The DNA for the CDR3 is TGCAGCGCCCACGACCGGAACATTCAGTACTTC.

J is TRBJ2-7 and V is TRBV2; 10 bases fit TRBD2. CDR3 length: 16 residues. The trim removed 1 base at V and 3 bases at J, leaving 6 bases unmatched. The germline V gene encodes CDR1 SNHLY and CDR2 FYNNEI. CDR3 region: CASSEEASGGIYEQYF. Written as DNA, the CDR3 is TGTGCCAGCAGTGAAGAAGCTAGCGGGGGTATCTACGAGCAGTACTTC.

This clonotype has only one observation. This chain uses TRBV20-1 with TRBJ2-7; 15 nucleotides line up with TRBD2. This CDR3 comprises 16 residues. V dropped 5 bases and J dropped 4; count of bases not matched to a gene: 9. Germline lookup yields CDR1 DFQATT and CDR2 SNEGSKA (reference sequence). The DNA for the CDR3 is TGCAGTGCTCCGGGACTAGCGGGGGGCAGATTTTACGAGCAGTACTTC. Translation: CSAPGLAGGRFYEQYF.

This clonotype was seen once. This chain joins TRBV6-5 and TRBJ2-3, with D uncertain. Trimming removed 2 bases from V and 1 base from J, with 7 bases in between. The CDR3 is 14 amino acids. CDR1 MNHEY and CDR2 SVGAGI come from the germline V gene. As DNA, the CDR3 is TGTGCCAGCAGTTACGGACCTGGCACAGATACGCAGTATTTT. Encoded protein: CASSYGPGTDTQYF.

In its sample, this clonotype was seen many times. For the CDR3, the DNA is TGCAGTGCTAGGGCAGGGAATCAGCCCCAGCATTTT. Translating gives CSARAGNQPQHF. The V gene is TRBV20-1, the J gene TRBJ1-5; a weak D match, TRBD1 (5 bases). V was cut by 3 bases and J by 4 bases, with 7 bases left in between. Germline values: CDR1 DFQATT, CDR2 SNEGSKA (reference sequence). This CDR3 has 12 residues.

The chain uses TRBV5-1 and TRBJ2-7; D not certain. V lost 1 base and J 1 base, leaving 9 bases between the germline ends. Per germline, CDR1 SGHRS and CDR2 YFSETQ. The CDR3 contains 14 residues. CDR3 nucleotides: TGCGCCAGCAGCTTGCAGAAGGGATCCTACGAGCAGTACTTC. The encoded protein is CASSLQKGSYEQYF. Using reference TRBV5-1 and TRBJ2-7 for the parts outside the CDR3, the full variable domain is KAGVTQTPRYLIKTRGQQVTLSCSPISGHRSVSWYQQTPGQGLQFLFEYFSETQRNKGNFPGRFSGRQFSNSRSEMNVSTLELGDSALYLCASSLQKGSYEQYFGPGTRLTVT.

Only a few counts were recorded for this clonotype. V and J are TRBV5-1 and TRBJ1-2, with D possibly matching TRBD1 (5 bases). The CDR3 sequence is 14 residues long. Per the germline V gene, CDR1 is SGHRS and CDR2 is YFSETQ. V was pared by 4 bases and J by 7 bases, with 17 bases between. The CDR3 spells CASSPEGAMGGYTF. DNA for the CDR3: TGCGCCAGCAGCCCAGAAGGGGCGATGGGTGGCTACACCTTC.

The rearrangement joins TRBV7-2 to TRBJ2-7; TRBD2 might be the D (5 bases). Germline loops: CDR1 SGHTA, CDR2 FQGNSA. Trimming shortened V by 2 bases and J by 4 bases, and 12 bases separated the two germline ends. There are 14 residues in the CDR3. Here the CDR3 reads CASSLRGILYEQYF. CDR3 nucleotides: TGTGCCAGCAGCTTACGGGGAATCTTATACGAGCAGTACTTC.

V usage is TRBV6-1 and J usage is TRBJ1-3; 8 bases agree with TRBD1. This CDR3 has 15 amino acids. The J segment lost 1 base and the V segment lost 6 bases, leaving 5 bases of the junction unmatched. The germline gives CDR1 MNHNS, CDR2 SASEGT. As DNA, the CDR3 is TGTGCCAGCAGGTCTCAGGGGGCATCTGGAAACACCATATATTTT. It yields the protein CASRSQGASGNTIYF.

The CDR3 DNA reads TGTGCCAGCAGCGTAGCTACGACCCCCCAGGAGACCCAGTACTTC. Its translation: CASSVATTPQETQYF. This rearrangement joins TRBV9 to TRBJ2-5, with D unresolved. V lost 0 bases and J lost 5, with 14 bases in between. The CDR3 is made up of 15 amino acids. The germline V gene encodes CDR1 SGDLS and CDR2 YYNGEE.

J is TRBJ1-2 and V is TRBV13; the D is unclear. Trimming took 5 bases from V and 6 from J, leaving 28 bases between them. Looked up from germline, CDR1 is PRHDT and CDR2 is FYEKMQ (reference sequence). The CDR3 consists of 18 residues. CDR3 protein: CASSPTREGSSILDGYTF. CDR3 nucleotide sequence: TGTGCCAGCAGCCCGACTCGGGAGGGATCCTCGATACTTGATGGCTACACCTTC.

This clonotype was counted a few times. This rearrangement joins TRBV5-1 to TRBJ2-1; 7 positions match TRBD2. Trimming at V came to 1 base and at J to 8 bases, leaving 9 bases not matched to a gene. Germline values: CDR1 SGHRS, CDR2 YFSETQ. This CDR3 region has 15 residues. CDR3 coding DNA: TGCGCCAGCAGCTTGCGGGGCGGGGGATTCGATGAGCAGTTCTTC. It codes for CASSLRGGGFDEQFF.

The CDR3 is CSARLAGGPSDEQFF. The CDR3 DNA reads as TGCAGCGCCCGACTAGCGGGGGGGCCTAGTGATGAGCAGTTCTTC. The genes are TRBV29-1 and TRBJ2-1, with TRBD2 matching over 14 bases. Germline V lookup: CDR1 SQVTM, CDR2 ANQGSEA. V lost 7 bases and J lost 8; bases outside the gene matches: 10. This CDR3 spans 15 amino acids.

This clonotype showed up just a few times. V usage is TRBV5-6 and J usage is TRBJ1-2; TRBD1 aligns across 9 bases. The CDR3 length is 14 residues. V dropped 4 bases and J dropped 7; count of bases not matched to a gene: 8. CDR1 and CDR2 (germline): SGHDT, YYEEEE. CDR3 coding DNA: TGTGCCAGCAGCCCGGACAGGGGCTTCGGTGGCTACACCTTC. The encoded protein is CASSPDRGFGGYTF.

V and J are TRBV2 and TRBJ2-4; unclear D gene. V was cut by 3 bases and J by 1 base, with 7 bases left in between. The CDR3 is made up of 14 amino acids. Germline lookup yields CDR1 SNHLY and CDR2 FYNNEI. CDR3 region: CASSDGFAKNIQYF. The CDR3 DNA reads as TGTGCCAGCAGTGATGGATTCGCCAAAAACATTCAGTACTTC.

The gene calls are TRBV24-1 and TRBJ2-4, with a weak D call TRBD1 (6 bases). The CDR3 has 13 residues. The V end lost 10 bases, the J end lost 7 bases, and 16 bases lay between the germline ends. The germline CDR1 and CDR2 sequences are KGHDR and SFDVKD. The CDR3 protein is CATRTALPNIQYF. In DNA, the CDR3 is TGTGCCACAAGGACAGCCCTGCCCAACATTCAGTACTTC.

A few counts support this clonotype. The CDR3 DNA follows: TGCAGTGCTTCATCCCCTACAGAGAGTGAGCAGTTCTTC. This sequence encodes CSASSPTESEQFF. The rearrangement joins TRBV20-1 to TRBJ2-1; D not certain. The V end lost 5 bases, the J end lost 9 bases, and 17 bases lay between the germline ends. Germline assignment: CDR1 DFQATT and CDR2 SNEGSKA (reference sequence). The CDR3 totals 13 residues.

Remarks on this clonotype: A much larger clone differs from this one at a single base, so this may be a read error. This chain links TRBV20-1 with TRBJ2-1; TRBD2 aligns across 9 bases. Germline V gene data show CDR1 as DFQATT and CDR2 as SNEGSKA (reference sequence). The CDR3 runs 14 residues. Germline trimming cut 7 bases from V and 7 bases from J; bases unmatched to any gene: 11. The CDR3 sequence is CSVEGGGAFNEQFF. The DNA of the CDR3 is TGCAGTGTAGAAGGCGGGGGGGCCTTTAATGAGCAGTTCTTC.